Each of the 8 T cell receptor beta chains below was sequenced from the same sample in a study of vaccination effects on CD4 cells after COVID-19. These receptors' targets are unknown. Culture lasted about 10 days before CD4+ T cell isolation. Of the BNT162b2 and mRNA-1273 vaccines, participants received two doses of one or the other. Assay: immunoSEQ multiplex PCR; the TCRdb copy retains only in-frame clones and omits some. The data hold about 66,000 clones, with over 75% observed a single time. The sample was CD4+ T cells from PBMCs cultured without peptide, taken after COVID-19 vaccination. Receptor source: a human donor who received a COVID-19 vaccine.

J is TRBJ2-3 and V is TRBV7-2, with 9 nucleotides matching TRBD2. The CDR3 covers 15 residues. V was clipped by 3 bases and J by 1 base; unmatched bases: 2. Germline V gene data show CDR1 as SGHTA and CDR2 as FQGNSA. The CDR3 protein is CASSFSGGRTDTQYF. The CDR3 bases are TGTGCCAGCAGCTTTAGCGGGGGACGCACAGATACGCAGTATTTT.

V is TRBV30 and J is TRBJ1-1; D is unresolved. Trimming removed 3 bases from V and 3 bases from J, with 14 bases in between. CDR3 length: 14 residues. Germline CDR1 is GTSNPN and CDR2 is SVGIG (reference sequence). The CDR3: CAWSQNRVYTEAFF. The CDR3 region has the DNA TGTGCCTGGAGCCAAAATAGGGTTTACACTGAAGCTTTCTTT. Together with reference TRBV30 and TRBJ1-1, the CDR3 gives the full variable domain: SQTIHQWPATLVQPVGSPLSLECTVEGTSNPNLYWYRQAAGRGLQLLFYSVGIGQISSEVPQNLSASRPQDRQFILSSKKLLLSDSGFYLCAWSQNRVYTEAFFGQGTRLTVV.

The chain is built from TRBV30 and TRBJ2-3; 11 nucleotides line up with TRBD2. Germline V gene lookup returns CDR1 GTSNPN and CDR2 SVGIG (reference sequence). The junction had 4 bases not matched to a gene; V was cut back by 5 bases and J by 6 bases. This CDR3 region has 13 residues. The CDR3 spells CAWGLAGVDTQYF. CDR3 nucleotides: TGTGCCTGGGGACTAGCGGGCGTGGATACGCAGTATTTT. Complete variable domain (other parts from reference TRBV30 and TRBJ2-3): SQTIHQWPATLVQPVGSPLSLECTVEGTSNPNLYWYRQAAGRGLQLLFYSVGIGQISSEVPQNLSASRPQDRQFILSSKKLLLSDSGFYLCAWGLAGVDTQYFGPGTRLTVL.

V usage is TRBV9 and J usage is TRBJ1-1; tentatively, D is TRBD1 (6 bases). Trimming removed 0 bases at V and 0 bases at J, with 15 bases between. The CDR3 extends over 17 amino acids. Germline CDR1 is SGDLS and CDR2 is YYNGEE. The CDR3 DNA reads as TGTGCCAGCAGCGTAGCTAAACAGGGACAACTGAACACTGAAGCTTTCTTT. Its translation is CASSVAKQGQLNTEAFF.

J is TRBJ1-4 and V is TRBV10-3, with 8 nucleotides matching TRBD1. V shed 10 bases, J shed 5 bases, and the junction held 6 bases outside the gene matches. From germline, CDR1 is ENHRY and CDR2 SYGVKD. This CDR3 is 13 amino acids long. For the CDR3, the DNA is TGTGCCACCAAGACAGGGGAGAATGAAAAACTGTTTTTT. Translation gives CATKTGENEKLFF.

The chain employs TRBV3-1 (or the pseudogene TRBV3-2) and TRBJ2-1, with a tentative D call TRBD2 (5 bases). The length of the CDR3 is 17 residues. With 1 base removed from V and 0 bases from J, the gap between germline ends came to 13 bases. CDR1 LGHDT and CDR2 YNNKEL come from the germline V gene (reference sequence). This CDR3 reads CASSQVGGGGSYNEQFF. DNA of the CDR3: TGTGCCAGCAGCCAAGTGGGCGGAGGTGGCTCCTACAATGAGCAGTTCTTC.

The rearrangement links TRBV10-1 to TRBJ2-1, with D maybe TRBD1 (6 bases). The CDR3 totals 14 residues. With 7 bases removed from V and 1 base from J, the gap between germline ends came to 11 bases. Germline V gene data show CDR1 as WNHNN and CDR2 as SYGVQD (reference sequence). This chain's CDR3 is CASNAGASYNEQFF. The CDR3 coding sequence is TGCGCCAGCAATGCAGGGGCTTCCTACAATGAGCAGTTCTTC.

The table lists this clone with a few counts. The V and J genes are TRBV5-1 and TRBJ2-6; D might be TRBD1 (6 bases). Germline CDR1 SGHRS, CDR2 YFSETQ. The CDR3 consists of 16 residues. V lost 3 bases and J 3 bases, leaving 13 bases between the germline ends. The CDR3 region is CASSSWGRDGANVLTF. The CDR3, as DNA: TGCGCCAGCAGCTCTTGGGGGCGTGATGGGGCCAACGTCCTGACTTTC.